This record covers a single T cell receptor beta chain. Its matching antigen is unknown. Germline CDR1 is SNHLY and CDR2 is FYNNEI. The V gene lost 4 bases and the J gene lost 7 bases, with 4 bases spanning the gap. The CDR3 spans 10 residues. The donors formed part of the roughly 120-subject validation cohort, distinct from the roughly 730-subject first cohort. Repertoires were generated with immunoSEQ multiplex PCR, while TCRdb's copy carries only in-frame clones and drops some. Of about 98,000 clones listed, around 88% are singletons. The data are from a study of cytomegalovirus exposure and HLA in healthy donors. Overall study: The 100 to 150 validation repertoires and the roughly 690 first-cohort repertoires shared a platform, a later analysis reported. Study-wide findings and caveats: Reports indicated that the classifier achieved high specificity and sensitivity in diagnosing cytomegalovirus status. As confirmed in vitro, a few CMV-associated chains were specific for CMV antigens.

V usage is TRBV2 and J usage is TRBJ1-1; D not certain. This sequence was found in a woman aged 25 to 45 in good health and CMV-seronegative. The sequenced sample consisted of PBMCs. For the CDR3, the DNA is TGTGCCAGCAGTGGCAGTGAAGCTTTCTTT. It is translated as CASSGSEAFF.